This is a list of T cell receptor beta chains from one sample in a study of CD8+CD57+ T cells in acquired aplastic anemia. TCRdb independently ran MiXCR on the reads; one entry per CDR3 protein. The data hold some 140,000 distinct CDR3 sequences, with just over 50% observed a single time. The sequenced sample was sorted CD4+, CD8+, or CD8+CD57+ T cells (not recorded which) from PBMCs. These receptors originate from a human donor with aplastic anemia. Both conserved end residues are part of each CDR3. A D gene is named only where the DNA matches it firmly. The size field is filled for only some rows; it gives once, few, many or a size class.

TRBV24-1	-	TRBJ1-5	-	TGTGCCACCAGTGATTACAGGGATCAACCCCAGCATTTT	CATSDYRDQPQHF
TRBV11-2	-	TRBJ2-5	TRBD1	TGTGCCAGCAGCTCGCGACAGGGCGCCGAGACCCAGTACTTC	CASSSRQGAETQYF
TRBV19	many	TRBJ2-7	-	TGTGCCAGTAGTATGGTCCCCTCCCGGGACGAGCAGTACTTC	CASSMVPSRDEQYF
TRBV2	-	TRBJ1-1	-	TGTGCCAGCAGTCCCGTGCCAGGGAACACTGAAGCTTTCTTT	CASSPVPGNTEAFF
TRBV15	few	TRBJ2-7	-	TGTGCCACCAGCAGAGTAGTAGGGGTCGAGCAGTACTTC	CATSRVVGVEQYF
TRBV20-1	-	TRBJ2-1	TRBD1	TGCAGTGCACGGGACAGGGGTAGCCATGAGCAGTTCTTC	CSARDRGSHEQFF
TRBV20-1	-	TRBJ2-1	TRBD2	TGCAGTGCTACAACTAGCGGGGGGGCCAATGAGCAGTTCTTC	CSATTSGGANEQFF
TRBV19	-	TRBJ2-1	-	TGTGCCAGTAGTATGTCCCCGAATGAGCAGTTCTTC	CASSMSPNEQFF
TRBV6-1	many	TRBJ1-6	-	TGTGCCAGCAGACTATTTCATAATTCACCCCTCCACTTT	CASRLFHNSPLHF
TRBV24-1	few	TRBJ2-2	-	TGTGCCACCAGTCTGTACACCGGGGAGCTGTTTTTT	CATSLYTGELFF
TRBV6-4	many	TRBJ2-3	TRBD2	TGTGCCAGCAGTCGGACTAGCGGGGGCACAGATACGCAGTATTTT	CASSRTSGGTDTQYF
TRBV11-2	many	TRBJ2-1	-	TGTGCCAGCAGCTTAGGTCGGCCCAGCTCCTACAATGAGCAGTTCTTC	CASSLGRPSSYNEQFF
TRBV24-1	-	TRBJ1-2	-	TGTGCCACCAGTATGAGGGGTCGGGGCTACACCTTC	CATSMRGRGYTF
TRBV20-1	-	TRBJ2-1	-	TGCAGTGCTAGTTGGAGAATTAACAATGAGCAGTTCTTC	CSASWRINNEQFF
TRBV4-1	-	TRBJ1-4	-	TGCGCCAGCAGCCAAGAGGGGTACGGTAATGAAAAACTGTTTTTT	CASSQEGYGNEKLFF
TRBV15	many	TRBJ2-5	-	TGTGCCACCAGCAGAGCCCCGACAGGCACAGAGACCCAGTACTTC	CATSRAPTGTETQYF
TRBV20-1	few	TRBJ2-7	-	TGCAGTGCTAGGACAGGAGCCCTCTACGAGCAGTACTTC	CSARTGALYEQYF
TRBV5-1	once	TRBJ1-1	TRBD1	TGCGCCAGCGGCCAACAGGGGGCAGGTGTCACTGAAGCTTTCTTT	CASGQQGAGVTEAFF
TRBV11-2	many	TRBJ2-3	TRBD2	TGTGCCAGCAGCTTAGAGTACCGGGGGGGGCCTAGCACAGATACGCAGTATTTT	CASSLEYRGGPSTDTQYF
TRBV2	-	TRBJ2-3	-	TGTGCCAGCAGTGACAAACCTAGCACAGATACGCAGTATTTT	CASSDKPSTDTQYF
TRBV5-1	-	TRBJ2-1	TRBD1	TGCGCCAGCAGCTGGACAGGGGAAGCACAGGAGCAGTTCTTC	CASSWTGEAQEQFF
TRBV2	-	TRBJ2-7	-	TGTGCCAGCAGCCGGGACCGCTCCTACGAGCAGTACTTC	CASSRDRSYEQYF
TRBV10-3	-	TRBJ1-5	-	TGTGCCACCCGATCGGGGGTTCAGCCCCAGCATTTT	CATRSGVQPQHF
TRBV6-1	-	TRBJ2-7	-	TGTGCCAGCAATCCAGTGCTAAGCTCCTACGAGCAGTACTTC	CASNPVLSSYEQYF
TRBV20-1	-	TRBJ2-3	-	TGCAGTGCTAGAGGCTTCTCAATCGACAGGCGTAACACAGATACGCAGTATTTT	CSARGFSIDRRNTDTQYF
TRBV20-1	-	TRBJ2-1	-	TGCAGTGCCCAAGGGACACTCTACAATGAGCAGCTCTTC	CSAQGTLYNEQLF
TRBV7-2	medium-sized	TRBJ1-2	TRBD1	TGTGCCAGCAGCTCGCGACAGGGGGCCAACTATGGCTACACCTTC	CASSSRQGANYGYTF
TRBV4-3	many	TRBJ2-6	-	TGCGCCTCCCGGGCAGGTGGAGTCTCTGGGGCCAACGTCCTGACTTTC	CASRAGGVSGANVLTF
TRBV2	-	TRBJ2-7	TRBD2	TGTGCCAGCAGTGATGTTGCGGGGGGGGACGAGCAGTACTTC	CASSDVAGGDEQYF
TRBV20-1	-	TRBJ1-1	-	TGCAGTGCTAGACACGCGGAGGGGACTTTCTTT	CSARHAEGTFF
TRBV9	many	TRBJ2-1	-	TGTGCCAGCAGCCCCCTAGAATTCGGCTCCTACAATGAGCAGTTCTTC	CASSPLEFGSYNEQFF
TRBV7-8	once	TRBJ2-7	-	TGTGCCAGCCACCACGGGGGCTCCGAGCAGTACTTC	CASHHGGSEQYF
TRBV7-8	-	TRBJ1-2	TRBD1	TGTGCCAGCAGCACACGGACAGGGGGCGGCTATGGCTACACCTTC	CASSTRTGGGYGYTF
TRBV10-2	-	TRBJ2-5	TRBD1	TGTGCCAGCAGCCCCGGGACAGGGGGTATGGAGACCCAGTACTTC	CASSPGTGGMETQYF
TRBV3-1	many	TRBJ2-3	-	TGTGCCAGCAGCCAAGGGGGGATAGAGGGCACAGATACGCAGTATTTT	CASSQGGIEGTDTQYF
TRBV4-2	many	TRBJ2-1	-	TGTGCCAGCAGCCGCGACACCAGCTCCTACAATGAGCAGTTCTTC	CASSRDTSSYNEQFF
TRBV7-9	many	TRBJ2-1	-	TGTGCCAGCAGCTTAGTTGCACTGGAGCAGTTCTTC	CASSLVALEQFF
TRBV6-1	many	TRBJ2-3	TRBD2	TGTGCCAGCAGGAAGCGGGGGGGTAACACAGATACGCAGTATTTT	CASRKRGGNTDTQYF
TRBV7-2	once	TRBJ2-3	TRBD2	TGTGCCAGCAGCGTTAGCGGGAGAGGCACAGATACGCAGTATTTT	CASSVSGRGTDTQYF
TRBV29-1	-	TRBJ1-2	TRBD1	TGCAGCGTGGAGACCAGGGGGCTGGACTATGGCTACACCTTC	CSVETRGLDYGYTF
TRBV20-1	-	TRBJ2-7	-	TGCAGTGCTAGAGATCTCGACGAGCAGTACTTC	CSARDLDEQYF
TRBV4-1	many	TRBJ1-5	-	TGCGCCAGCAGCCTGGGGCCCACAGGAGGCAATCAGCCCCAGCATTTT	CASSLGPTGGNQPQHF
TRBV7-7	-	TRBJ2-3	-	TGTGCTAGCAGTACAGCCGACACAGATACGCAGTATTTT	CASSTADTDTQYF
TRBV24-1	few	TRBJ1-2	-	TGTGCCACCAGAGGGGAAGGGCGGAACTATGGCTACACCTTC	CATRGEGRNYGYTF